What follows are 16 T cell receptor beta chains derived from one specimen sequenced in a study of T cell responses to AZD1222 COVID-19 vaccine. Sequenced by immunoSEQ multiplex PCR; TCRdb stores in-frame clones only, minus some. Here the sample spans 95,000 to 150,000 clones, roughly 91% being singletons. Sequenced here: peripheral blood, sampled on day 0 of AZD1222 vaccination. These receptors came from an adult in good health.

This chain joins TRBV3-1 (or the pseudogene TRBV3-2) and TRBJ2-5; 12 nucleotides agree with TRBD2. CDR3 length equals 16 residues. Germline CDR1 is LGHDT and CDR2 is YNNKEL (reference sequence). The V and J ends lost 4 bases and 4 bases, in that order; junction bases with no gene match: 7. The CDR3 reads CASSPLAGGSSETQYF. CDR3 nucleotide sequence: TGTGCCAGCAGCCCTCTAGCGGGGGGGAGTTCAGAGACCCAGTACTTC.

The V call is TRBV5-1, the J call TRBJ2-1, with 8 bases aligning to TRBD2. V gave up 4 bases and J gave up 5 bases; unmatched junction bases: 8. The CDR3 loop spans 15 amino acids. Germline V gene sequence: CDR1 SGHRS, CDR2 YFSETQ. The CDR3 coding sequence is TGCGCCAGCAGCCTAGATAGCGGGATCCACAATGAGCAGTTCTTC. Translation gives CASSLDSGIHNEQFF. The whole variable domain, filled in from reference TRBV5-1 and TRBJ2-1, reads KAGVTQTPRYLIKTRGQQVTLSCSPISGHRSVSWYQQTPGQGLQFLFEYFSETQRNKGNFPGRFSGRQFSNSRSEMNVSTLELGDSALYLCASSLDSGIHNEQFFGPGTRLTVL.

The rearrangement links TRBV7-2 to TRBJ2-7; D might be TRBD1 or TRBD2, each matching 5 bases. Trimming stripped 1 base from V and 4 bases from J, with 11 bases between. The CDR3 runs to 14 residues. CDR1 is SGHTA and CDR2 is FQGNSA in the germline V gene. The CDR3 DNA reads TGTGCCAGCAGCTTAGGGGACGGACGGTACGAGCAGTACTTC. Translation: CASSLGDGRYEQYF.

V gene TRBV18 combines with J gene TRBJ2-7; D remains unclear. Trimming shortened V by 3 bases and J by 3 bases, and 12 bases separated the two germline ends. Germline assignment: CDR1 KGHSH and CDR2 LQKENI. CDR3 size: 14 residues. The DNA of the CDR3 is TGTGCCAGCTCACCCGGATCAGGTGGCTACGAGCAGTACTTC. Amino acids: CASSPGSGGYEQYF.

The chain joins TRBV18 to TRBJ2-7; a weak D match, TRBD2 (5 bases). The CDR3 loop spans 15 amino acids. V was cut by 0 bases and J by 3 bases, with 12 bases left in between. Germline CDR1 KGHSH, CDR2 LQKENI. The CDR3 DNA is TGTGCCAGCTCACCACCGGGAGCCAAAGGCTACGAGCAGTACTTC. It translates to CASSPPGAKGYEQYF. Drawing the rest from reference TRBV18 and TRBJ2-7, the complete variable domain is NAGVMQNPRHLVRRRGQEARLRCSPMKGHSHVYWYRQLPEEGLKFMVYLQKENIIDESGMPKERFSAEFPKEGPSILRIQQVVRGDSAAYFCASSPPGAKGYEQYFGPGTRLTVT.

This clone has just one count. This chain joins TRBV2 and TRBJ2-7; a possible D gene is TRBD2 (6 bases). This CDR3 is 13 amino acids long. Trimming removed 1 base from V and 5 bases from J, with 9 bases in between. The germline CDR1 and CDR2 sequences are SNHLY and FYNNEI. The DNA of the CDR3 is TGTGCCAGCAGTGAAGTGGAGGGCAACGAGCAGTACTTC. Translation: CASSEVEGNEQYF.

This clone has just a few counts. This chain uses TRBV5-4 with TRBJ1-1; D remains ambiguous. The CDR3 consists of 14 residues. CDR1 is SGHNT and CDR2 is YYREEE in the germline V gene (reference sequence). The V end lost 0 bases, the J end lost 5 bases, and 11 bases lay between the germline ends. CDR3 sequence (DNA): TGTGCCAGCAGCTTGGCCGCGAGTCGGACTGAAGCTTTCTTT. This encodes CASSLAASRTEAFF.

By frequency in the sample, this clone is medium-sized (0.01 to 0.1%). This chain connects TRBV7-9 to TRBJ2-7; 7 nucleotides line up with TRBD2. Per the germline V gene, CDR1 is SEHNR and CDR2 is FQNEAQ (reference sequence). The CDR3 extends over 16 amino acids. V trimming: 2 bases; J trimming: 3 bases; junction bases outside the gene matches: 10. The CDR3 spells CASSLSTSVLFYEQYF. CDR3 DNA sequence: TGTGCCAGCAGCTTATCTACTAGCGTGCTGTTCTACGAGCAGTACTTC.

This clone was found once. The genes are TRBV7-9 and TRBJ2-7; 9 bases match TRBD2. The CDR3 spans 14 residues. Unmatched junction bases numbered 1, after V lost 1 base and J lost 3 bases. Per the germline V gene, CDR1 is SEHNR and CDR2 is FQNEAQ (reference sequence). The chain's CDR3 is CASSLELAGYEQYF. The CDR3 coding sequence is TGTGCCAGCAGCTTAGAACTAGCGGGCTACGAGCAGTACTTC.

CDR3 region: CASSEGGGQGEQFF. The DNA for the CDR3 is TGTGCCAGCAGTGAAGGAGGGGGTCAGGGTGAGCAGTTCTTC. The chain recombines TRBV6-4 with TRBJ2-1; D possibly matches TRBD1 or TRBD2 (6 bases each). Germline V lookup: CDR1 MRHNA, CDR2 SNTAGT. With 3 bases removed from V and 9 bases from J, the gap between germline ends came to 15 bases. CDR3 length: 14 amino acids.

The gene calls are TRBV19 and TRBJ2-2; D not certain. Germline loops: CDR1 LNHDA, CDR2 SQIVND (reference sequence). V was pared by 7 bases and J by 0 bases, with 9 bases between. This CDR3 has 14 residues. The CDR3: CASIPRTNTGELFF. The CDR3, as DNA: TGTGCCAGTATACCCAGGACGAACACCGGGGAGCTGTTTTTT.

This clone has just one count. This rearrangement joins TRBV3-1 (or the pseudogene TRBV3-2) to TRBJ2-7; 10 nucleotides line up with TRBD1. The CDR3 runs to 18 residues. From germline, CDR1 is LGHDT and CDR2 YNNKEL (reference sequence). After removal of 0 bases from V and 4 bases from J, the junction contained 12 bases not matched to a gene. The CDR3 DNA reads TGTGCCAGCAGCCAAGAATTGGGACCGGGACAGGGGAGGTACGAGCAGTACTTC. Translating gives CASSQELGPGQGRYEQYF.

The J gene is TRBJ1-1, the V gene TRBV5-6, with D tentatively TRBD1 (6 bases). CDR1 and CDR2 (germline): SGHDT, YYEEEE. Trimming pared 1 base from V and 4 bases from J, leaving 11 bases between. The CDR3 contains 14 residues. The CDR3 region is CASSLQGSGTEAFF. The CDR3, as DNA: TGTGCCAGCAGCTTGCAGGGGTCGGGCACTGAAGCTTTCTTT. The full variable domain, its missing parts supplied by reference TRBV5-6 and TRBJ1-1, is DAGVTQSPTHLIKTRGQQVTLRCSPKSGHDTVSWYQQALGQGPQFIFQYYEEEERQRGNFPDRFSGHQFPNYSSELNVNALLLGDSALYLCASSLQGSGTEAFFGQGTRLTVV.

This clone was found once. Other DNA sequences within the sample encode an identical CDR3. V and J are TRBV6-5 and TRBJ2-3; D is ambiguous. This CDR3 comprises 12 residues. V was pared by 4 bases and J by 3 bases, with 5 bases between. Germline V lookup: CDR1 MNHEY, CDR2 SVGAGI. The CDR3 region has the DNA TGTGCCAGCAGTTCTGCTACAGATACGCAGTATTTT. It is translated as CASSSATDTQYF.

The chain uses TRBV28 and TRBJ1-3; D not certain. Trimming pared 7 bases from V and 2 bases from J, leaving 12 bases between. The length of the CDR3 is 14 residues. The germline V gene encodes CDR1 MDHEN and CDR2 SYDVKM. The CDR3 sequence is CASIGGWPGNTIYF. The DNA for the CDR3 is TGTGCCAGCATAGGAGGCTGGCCTGGAAACACCATATATTTT.

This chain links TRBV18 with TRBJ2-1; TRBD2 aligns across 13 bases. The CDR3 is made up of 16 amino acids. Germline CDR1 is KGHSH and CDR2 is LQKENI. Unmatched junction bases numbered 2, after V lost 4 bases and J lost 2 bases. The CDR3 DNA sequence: TGTGCCAGCTCACGGACTAGCGGGAGTGCCTACAATGAGCAGTTCTTC. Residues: CASSRTSGSAYNEQFF.